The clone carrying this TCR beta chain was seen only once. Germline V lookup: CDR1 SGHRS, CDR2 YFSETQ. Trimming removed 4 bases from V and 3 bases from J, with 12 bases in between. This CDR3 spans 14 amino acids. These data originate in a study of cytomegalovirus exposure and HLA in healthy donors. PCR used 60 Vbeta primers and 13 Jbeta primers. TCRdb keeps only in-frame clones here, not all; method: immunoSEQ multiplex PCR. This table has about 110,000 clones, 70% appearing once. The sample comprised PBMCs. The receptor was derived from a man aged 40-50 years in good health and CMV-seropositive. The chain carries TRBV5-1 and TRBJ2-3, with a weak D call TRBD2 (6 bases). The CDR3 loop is CASSRDLGTDTQYF. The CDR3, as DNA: TGCGCCAGCAGCCGGGACTTGGGTACAGATACGCAGTATTTT. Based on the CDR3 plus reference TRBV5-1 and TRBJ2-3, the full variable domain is KAGVTQTPRYLIKTRGQQVTLSCSPISGHRSVSWYQQTPGQGLQFLFEYFSETQRNKGNFPGRFSGRQFSNSRSEMNVSTLELGDSALYLCASSRDLGTDTQYFGPGTRLTVL.